The clone carrying this T cell receptor beta chain was counted only a few times. This sample was taken from a study of shared clonotypes between healthy human individuals. TCRdb keeps only in-frame clones here, not all; method: immunoSEQ multiplex PCR. Of fewer than 1.8 million clones in the sample, 98% were seen once. Sequencing was performed on naive CD4+ T cells sorted from blood. Subset meaning: CD45RA+ positively selected. This TCR came from a man aged 25 to 45 in good health.

The CDR3 protein is CASSLVPGELFF. The CDR3, as DNA: TGTGCCAGCAGCTTAGTCCCCGGGGAGCTGTTTTTT. This chain connects TRBV11-2 to TRBJ2-2; D is unclear. Germline assignment: CDR1 SGHAT and CDR2 FQNNGV. V gave up 1 base and J gave up 6 bases, with 3 bases separating them. There are 12 residues in the CDR3.